This T cell receptor beta chain came from a study of blood T cell repertoires in COVID-19. Study summary: Acute-phase and convalescent COVID-19 samples originated in the United States, Italy and Spain. Sources were T cells, B-cell-depleted T cells, or PBMCs; the material itself was cDNA or gDNA.

The CDR3 is made up of 16 amino acids. Germline assignment: CDR1 SNHLY and CDR2 FYNNEI. The junction had 3 bases not matched to a gene; V was cut back by 6 bases and J by 0 bases. Source study methods: Estimation of nucleated cell counts was performed using reference gene primer amplification. Data came from immunoSEQ multiplex PCR; TCRdb stores just in-frame clones and leaves some out. D and trimming come from the DNA, and the V and J calls and clone size come from that table. This sample carries about 82,000 clones, 80% of them seen once, and the ten largest clones take around 13%. The V gene is TRBV2, the J gene TRBJ1-6, with 9 bases aligning to TRBD1. Sequences were obtained from peripheral blood. The source of this sequence is a woman between 35 and 50 years old with active or convalescent COVID-19. CDR3 nucleotides: TGTGCCAGCAGCGGACAGGGGAGCTCCTATAATTCACCCCTCCACTTT. Encoded protein: CASSGQGSSYNSPLHF.